Presented here are 6 T cell receptor beta chains from one specimen sequenced in a study of cytomegalovirus exposure and HLA in healthy donors. 13 Jbeta primers and 60 Vbeta primers were used for the PCR. Profiled with immunoSEQ multiplex PCR; TCRdb holds only in-frame clones, not every one. The sample contains 90,000 to 150,000 clones, roughly 14% of which appear only once. The sample consisted of PBMCs. Receptors originate from a woman aged 18-29 years in good health and CMV-seronegative.

This clone has a handful of counts. V usage is TRBV21-1 and J usage is TRBJ2-7; the table assigns TRBD1, which was not confirmed against the DNA. TRBV21-1 counts as a pseudogene. This CDR3 comprises 16 residues. CDR3 nucleotide sequence: TGTGCCAGCAGCAAAGAAATCCAGGGGGAATACTACGAGCAGTACTTC. This gives the protein CASSKEIQGEYYEQYF.

This clone was seen repeatedly, ten times or more. J is TRBJ2-7 and V is TRBV6-1; D gene uncertain. V was shortened by 2 bases and J by 1 base, with 12 bases between the two germline ends. Germline V CDR1 and CDR2: MNHNS, SASEGT. The CDR3 consists of 15 residues. CDR3 sequence reads: CASSETTALSYEQYF. CDR3 sequence (DNA): TGTGCCAGCAGTGAAACAACAGCTTTATCCTACGAGCAGTACTTC.

This chain uses TRBV9 with TRBJ2-3; 7 positions agree with TRBD2. The CDR3 length is 15 residues. In germline, CDR1 is SGDLS, CDR2 YYNGEE. The V gene end was trimmed by 0 bases and the J gene end by 4 bases; junction bases not matched to a gene: 5. CDR3 coding DNA: TGTGCCAGCAGCGTAGAAAGCGGGGAAGCAGATACGCAGTATTTT. Protein product: CASSVESGEADTQYF.

There are a few counts of this clone. V and J are TRBV30 and TRBJ2-7; the D gene is possibly TRBD1 (7 bases). With 3 bases removed from V and 9 bases from J, the gap between germline ends came to 21 bases. The CDR3 length is 14 residues. Germline assignment: CDR1 GTSNPN and CDR2 SVGIG (reference sequence). CDR3: CAWSPGGGRGGQYF. CDR3 sequence (DNA): TGTGCCTGGAGCCCAGGGGGAGGCCGAGGGGGGCAGTACTTC.

This clone was detected a few times. The chain links TRBV2 to TRBJ2-7, with D maybe TRBD2 (6 bases). V lost 7 bases to trimming and J lost 1 base, with 23 bases between them. Per germline, CDR1 SNHLY and CDR2 FYNNEI. The CDR3 extends over 17 amino acids. The CDR3 protein is CASTQPKGRRVSYEQYF. The CDR3 nucleotides read TGTGCCAGCACCCAACCTAAGGGGAGGCGAGTGTCCTACGAGCAGTACTTC.

V and J are TRBV4-3 and TRBJ2-7; D possibly corresponds to TRBD1 (6 bases). Deletions cut 0 bases from V and 2 bases from J, with 26 bases between. Germline V CDR1 and CDR2: LGHNA, YSLEER. This CDR3 is built from 20 residues. For the CDR3, the DNA is TGCGCCAGCAGCCAAGATTGGCCCCCCCGGACAGCCAACATCCCCTACGAGCAGTACTTC. This encodes CASSQDWPPRTANIPYEQYF.